The rows below give T cell receptor beta chains drawn from one sample of a study of spatial heterogeneity in lung cancer. TCRdb processed the 5' RACE reads anew with MiXCR; each CDR3 protein has one entry. Among roughly 17,000 distinct CDR3 sequences, about 6.5% were seen once, and the ten largest hold about 20%. The source material was lung tumor tissue, sampled at surgery. The receptors here all came from a female donor with early-stage non-small cell lung cancer. Each CDR3 is given with its conserved first and last residue. Each record gives: J gene, CDR3 length, V gene, CDR3 protein.

TRBJ2-3	16	TRBV2	CASSSGLAGVRDTQYF
TRBJ2-1	15	TRBV5-4	CASSLAGNSGAEQFF
TRBJ2-3	14	TRBV5-1	CASSFQGQTDTQYF
TRBJ2-4	14	TRBV20-1	CSARGDLAKNIQYF
TRBJ1-1	16	TRBV20-1	CSARYGLGVRATEAFF
TRBJ2-5	13	TRBV10-3	CAISEGVGETQYF
TRBJ1-3	15	TRBV18	CASSTTGNSGNTIYF
TRBJ2-2	16	TRBV3-1	CASSLPPQGATGELFF
TRBJ2-7	14	TRBV5-1	CASSLSLAGVEQYF
TRBJ2-1	16	TRBV20-1	CSAILKGALSKGEQFF
TRBJ1-2	13	TRBV7-2	CASRLGQGGGYTF
TRBJ1-4	16	TRBV11-2	CASSLNAGQGGEKLFF
TRBJ2-3	15	TRBV5-4	CASSLGRGSTDTQYF
TRBJ2-2	15	TRBV7-2	CASRQTGGRTGELFF
TRBJ1-1	13	TRBV12-3/TRBV12-4	CASSRTGDTEAFF
TRBJ2-5	17	TRBV4-2	CASSQDPPGAIQETQYF
TRBJ1-5	17	TRBV28	CASSSPAGSLSNQPQHF
TRBJ1-4	14	TRBV29-1	CSVPLSPGTEKLFF
TRBJ2-6	20	TRBV9	CASSVGGGGAVFAGANVLTF
TRBJ1-1	13	TRBV28	CASSGTLNTEAFF
TRBJ2-5	15	TRBV28	CASNLPGVAGETQYF
TRBJ1-2	14	TRBV20-1	CSARDGYRVQGYTF
TRBJ1-2	13	TRBV28	CASSRRQVYGYTF
TRBJ2-5	14	TRBV27	CASSGSRFRETQYF
TRBJ2-3	17	TRBV4-2	CASSQEASGGVADTQYF
TRBJ2-5	13	TRBV20-1	CSAGDRTLDTQYF
TRBJ1-3	13	TRBV20-1	CSARPTRVNTIYF
TRBJ1-2	12	TRBV7-2	CASSPPGYGYTF